Following are 5 T cell receptor beta chains from one sample sequenced in a study of control samples from healthy donors and cancer patients. TCRdb's table, derived via immunoSEQ multiplex PCR, lists solely in-frame clones and lacks some. The table has fewer than 200,000 clones, 90% seen once. The specimen was blood. These receptor sequences come from a woman aged 45-65 years in good health.

The J gene is TRBJ2-2, the V gene TRBV30; 9 nucleotides match TRBD1. Germline trimming cut 3 bases from V and 6 bases from J; bases unmatched to any gene: 5. The CDR3 covers 14 residues. Per the germline V gene, CDR1 is GTSNPN and CDR2 is SVGIG (reference sequence). Written as DNA, the CDR3 is TGTGCCTGGAGGTGGACAGGGGTAGCCGGGGAGCTGTTTTTT. It encodes CAWRWTGVAGELFF. Looking up the rest from reference TRBV30 and TRBJ2-2 gives the full variable domain: SQTIHQWPATLVQPVGSPLSLECTVEGTSNPNLYWYRQAAGRGLQLLFYSVGIGQISSEVPQNLSASRPQDRQFILSSKKLLLSDSGFYLCAWRWTGVAGELFFGEGSRLTVL.

V is TRBV18 and J is TRBJ2-2, with 8 bases matching TRBD1. CDR3 length: 15 amino acids. In germline, CDR1 is KGHSH, CDR2 LQKENI. V shed 5 bases, J shed 6 bases, and the junction held 8 bases outside the gene matches. CDR3 nucleotides: TGTGCCAGCTCATACGGACAGGGAGGATCCGGGGAGCTGTTTTTT. It translates to CASSYGQGGSGELFF.

This clone was seen a handful of times. This sequence joins TRBV5-1 and TRBJ2-1, with 8 bases identical to TRBD1. This CDR3 is built from 15 residues. With 2 bases clipped from V and 6 bases from J, the junction kept 7 bases outside the gene matches. Germline V lookup: CDR1 SGHRS, CDR2 YFSETQ. Written as DNA, the CDR3 is TGCGCCAGCAGCTTTGGACAGGGTTTTCGCAATGAGCAGTTCTTC. It specifies CASSFGQGFRNEQFF.

This chain joins TRBV4-1 and TRBJ2-7; D not resolved. Germline V CDR1 and CDR2: MGHRA, YSYEKL. V was shortened by 1 base and J by 3 bases, with 16 bases between the two germline ends. The CDR3 is 16 amino acids. The CDR3 spells CASSQGEETGYYEQYF. DNA for the CDR3: TGCGCCAGCAGCCAAGGTGAGGAAACCGGATACTACGAGCAGTACTTC.

V and J are TRBV4-3 and TRBJ2-7; 10 nucleotides match TRBD1. This CDR3 is built from 14 residues. Germline assignment: CDR1 LGHNA and CDR2 YSLEER. Trimming took 4 bases from V and 6 from J; bases not matched to a gene: 6. Here the CDR3 reads CASSRAGTGVEQYF. The CDR3 DNA is TGCGCCAGCAGCCGAGCCGGGACAGGGGTCGAGCAGTACTTC.